This entry is about one T cell receptor beta chain. The data were taken from a study of blood T cell repertoires in COVID-19. TCRdb keeps only in-frame clones here, not all; method: immunoSEQ multiplex PCR. The sample has 250,000 to 400,000 clones; 89% are singletons. The V segment lost 2 bases and the J segment 2 bases; nucleotides outside the gene matches: 4. Germline V CDR1 and CDR2: LGHNT, FRNRAP. The length of the CDR3 is 16 residues. The rearrangement joins TRBV12-5 to TRBJ2-1; TRBD1 aligns across 9 bases. The TCR sequence derives from a man aged 60 to 75 who had recovered from COVID-19. The source material was PBMCs or T cells enriched from blood (not recorded which). CDR3 coding DNA: TGTGCTAGTGGTTTGTTTGGACAGGGGCCCTACAATGAGCAGTTCTTC. Its protein is CASGLFGQGPYNEQFF.